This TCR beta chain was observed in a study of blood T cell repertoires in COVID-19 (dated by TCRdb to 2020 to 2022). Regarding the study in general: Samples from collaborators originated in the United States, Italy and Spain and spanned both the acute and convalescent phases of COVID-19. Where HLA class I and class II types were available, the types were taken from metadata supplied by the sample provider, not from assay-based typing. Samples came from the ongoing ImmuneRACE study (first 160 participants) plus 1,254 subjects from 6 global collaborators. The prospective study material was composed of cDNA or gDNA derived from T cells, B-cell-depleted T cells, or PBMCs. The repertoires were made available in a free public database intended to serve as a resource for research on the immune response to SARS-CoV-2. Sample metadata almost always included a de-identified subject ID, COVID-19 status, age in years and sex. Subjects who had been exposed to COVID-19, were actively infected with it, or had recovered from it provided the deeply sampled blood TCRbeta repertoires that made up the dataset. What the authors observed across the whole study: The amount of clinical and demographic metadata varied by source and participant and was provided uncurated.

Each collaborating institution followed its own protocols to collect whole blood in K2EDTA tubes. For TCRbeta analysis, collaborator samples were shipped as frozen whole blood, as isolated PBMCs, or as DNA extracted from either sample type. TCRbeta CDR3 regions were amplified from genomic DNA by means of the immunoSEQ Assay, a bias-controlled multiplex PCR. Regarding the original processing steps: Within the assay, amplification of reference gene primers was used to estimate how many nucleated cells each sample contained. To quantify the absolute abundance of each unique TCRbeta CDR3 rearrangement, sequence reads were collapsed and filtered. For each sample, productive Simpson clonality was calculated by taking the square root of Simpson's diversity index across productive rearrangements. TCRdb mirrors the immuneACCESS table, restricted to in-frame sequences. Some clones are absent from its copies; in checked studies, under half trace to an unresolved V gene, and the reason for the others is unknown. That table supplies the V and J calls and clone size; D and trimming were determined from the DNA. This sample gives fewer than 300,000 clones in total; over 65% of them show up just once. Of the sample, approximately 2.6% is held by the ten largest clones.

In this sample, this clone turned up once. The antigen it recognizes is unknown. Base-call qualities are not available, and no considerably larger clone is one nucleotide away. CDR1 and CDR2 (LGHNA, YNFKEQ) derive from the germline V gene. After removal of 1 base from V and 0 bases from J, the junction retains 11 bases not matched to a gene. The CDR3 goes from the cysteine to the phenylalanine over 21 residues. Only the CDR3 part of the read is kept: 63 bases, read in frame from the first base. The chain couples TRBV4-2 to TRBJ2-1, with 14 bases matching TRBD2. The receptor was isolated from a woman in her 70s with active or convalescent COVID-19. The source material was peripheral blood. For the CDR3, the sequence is CASSQVRTSGGYTSSYNEQFF. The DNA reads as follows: TGTGCCAGCAGCCAAGTTAGGACTAGCGGGGGGTATACTAGCTCCTACAATGAGCAGTTCTTC.